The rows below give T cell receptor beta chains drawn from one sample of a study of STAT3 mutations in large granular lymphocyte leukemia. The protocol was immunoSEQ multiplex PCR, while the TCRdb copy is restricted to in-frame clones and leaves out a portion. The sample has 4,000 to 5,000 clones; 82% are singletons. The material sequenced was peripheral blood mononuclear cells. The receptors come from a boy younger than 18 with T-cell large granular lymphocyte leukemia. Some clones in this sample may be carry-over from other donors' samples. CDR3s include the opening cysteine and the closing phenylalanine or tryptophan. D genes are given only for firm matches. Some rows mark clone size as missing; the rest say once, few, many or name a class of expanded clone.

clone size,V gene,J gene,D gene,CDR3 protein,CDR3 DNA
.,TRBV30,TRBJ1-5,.,CAWSVQGSQPQHF,TGTGCCTGGAGTGTTCAGGGGTCTCAGCCCCAGCATTTT
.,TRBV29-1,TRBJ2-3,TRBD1,CSVETGGIADTQYF,TGCAGCGTTGAAACAGGGGGAATTGCAGATACGCAGTATTTT
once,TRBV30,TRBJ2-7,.,CAWSPLSGEQYF,TGTGCCTGGAGCCCCCTATCCGGGGAGCAGTACTTC
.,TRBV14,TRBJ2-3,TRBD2,CASSQDRLALTSGALYTQYF,TGTGCCAGCAGCCAAGATCGATTGGCACTTACTAGCGGGGCTCTATATACGCAGTATTTT
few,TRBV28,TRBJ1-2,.,CASSSSVFTGYTF,TGTGCCAGCAGTTCTTCCGTTTTTACCGGCTACACCTTC
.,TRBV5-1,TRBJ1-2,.,CASSAPGLNYGYTF,TGCGCCAGCAGCGCACCGGGACTGAACTATGGCTACACCTTC
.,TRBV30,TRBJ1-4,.,CAWSPGPATNEKLFF,TGTGCCTGGAGTCCTGGTCCTGCAACTAATGAAAAACTGTTTTTT
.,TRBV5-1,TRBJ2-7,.,CASSKEGIEQYF,TGCGCCAGCAGCAAGGAAGGGATCGAGCAGTACTTC
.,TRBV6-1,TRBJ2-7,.,CASSNSGLNYEQYF,TGTGCCAGCAGCAATTCGGGACTTAATTACGAGCAGTACTTC
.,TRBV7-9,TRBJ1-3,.,CASSLQQGSGNTIYF,TGTGCCAGCAGCTTACAACAGGGTTCTGGAAACACCATATATTTT
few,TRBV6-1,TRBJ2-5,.,CASSRNLMSQETQYF,TGTGCCAGCAGCAGGAATCTGATGTCCCAAGAGACCCAGTACTTC
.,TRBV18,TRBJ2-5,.,CASSQETQYF,TGTGCCAGCTCACAAGAGACCCAGTACTTC
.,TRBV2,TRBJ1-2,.,CASSLKGYTF,TGTGCCAGCTCTTTGAAAGGCTACACCTTC
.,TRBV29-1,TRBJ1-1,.,CSVGPTNTEAFF,TGCAGCGTAGGGCCTACAAACACTGAAGCTTTCTTT
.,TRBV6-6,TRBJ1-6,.,CASMRRDGQNSPLHF,TGTGCCAGCATGAGAAGAGACGGACAAAATTCACCCCTCCACTTT
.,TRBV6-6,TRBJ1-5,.,CASRLGGGPNQPQHF,TGTGCCAGCAGACTAGGGGGGGGGCCCAATCAGCCCCAGCATTTT
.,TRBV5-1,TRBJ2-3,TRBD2,CASSLAPSGVTDTQYF,TGCGCCAGCAGCTTGGCTCCTAGCGGGGTCACAGATACGCAGTATTTT
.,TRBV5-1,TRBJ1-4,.,CASSLMGSGEKLFF,TGCGCCAGCAGCTTGATGGGGTCGGGTGAAAAACTGTTTTTT
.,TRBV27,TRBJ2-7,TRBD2,CASMAGTSSYEQYF,TGTGCCAGCATGGCCGGGACTAGCTCCTACGAGCAGTACTTC
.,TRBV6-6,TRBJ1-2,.,CASSYGAGDYGYTF,TGTGCCAGCAGTTACGGGGCAGGGGACTATGGCTACACCTTC
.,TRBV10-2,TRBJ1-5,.,CASSESLGYSNQPQHF,TGCGCCAGCAGTGAGTCTTTGGGGTATAGCAATCAGCCCCAGCATTTT